Each of the 18 T cell receptor beta chains below was sequenced from the same sample in a study of blood T cells in healthy people across ages. The use of a sample-barcoded 5' primer and a J-beta primer mix characterized a second PCR of about 6 to 12 cycles. Using its own MiXCR run on the 5' RACE reads, TCRdb lists one record per CDR3 protein. The sample holds about 1.8 million distinct CDR3 sequences, around 48% seen once. Material for sequencing was blood. Receptor source: a woman between 40 and 50 years old in good health.

V usage is TRBV10-3 and J usage is TRBJ2-5; 7 nucleotides align to TRBD1. Per germline, CDR1 ENHRY and CDR2 SYGVKD. V was clipped by 8 bases and J by 11 bases; unmatched bases: 14. The CDR3 is 13 amino acids. The CDR3: CAIGTAKYNEQYF. In DNA, the CDR3 is TGTGCCATCGGGACAGCGAAATACAATGAGCAGTACTTC.

This clonotype appeared a few times. V usage is TRBV20-1 and J usage is TRBJ2-3; 12 bases are a match to TRBD1. The CDR3 runs to 13 residues. Germline V gene data show CDR1 as DFQATT and CDR2 as SNEGSKA (reference sequence). In DNA form, the CDR3 reads TGCGGTTTACCGGGACAGGGGGCTGATACGCAGTATTTT. Protein product: CGLPGQGADTQYF.

J is TRBJ2-1 and V is TRBV12-3 or TRBV12-4; perhaps D is TRBD1 or TRBD2 (6 bases each). V gave up 7 bases and J gave up 7 bases, with 11 bases separating them. This CDR3 comprises 12 residues. The DNA of the CDR3 is TGTGCCAGCACGGGGGCGGGAAATGAGCAGTTCTTC. Residues: CASTGAGNEQFF.

This clonotype has only a few counts. The genes are TRBV4-2 and TRBJ2-2; D uncertain. CDR3 length: 13 amino acids. Germline V gene lookup returns CDR1 LGHNA and CDR2 YNFKEQ. V was pared by 4 bases and J by 6 bases, with 9 bases between. The CDR3 region has the DNA TGTGCCAGCAGCCCCATCTTACCCGGGGAGCTGTTTTTT. This encodes CASSPILPGELFF.

As concerns this clonotype: A read error is possible here, since a much larger clone lies one base away. The V gene is TRBV9, the J gene TRBJ2-1, with D maybe TRBD2 (6 bases). Germline CDR1 SGDLS, CDR2 YYNGEE. V was shortened by 0 bases and J by 13 bases, with 17 bases between the two germline ends. The CDR3 is 14 amino acids. The CDR3 loop is CASSVGVGGETQFF. The CDR3 nucleotides read TGTGCCAGCAGCGTAGGAGTCGGGGGAGAGACCCAGTTCTTC.

This clonotype was detected only a few times. In DNA form, the CDR3 reads TGTGCCAGCAGCTTAGGCTCAGATAACTATGGCTACACCTTC. Its translation: CASSLGSDNYGYTF. The V call is TRBV13, the J call TRBJ1-2; the D is unclear. Germline loops: CDR1 PRHDT, CDR2 FYEKMQ (reference sequence). The germline V and J ends were trimmed by 0 bases and 1 base, with 6 bases remaining between them. This CDR3 is 14 amino acids long.

This CDR3 is CSAQVLGERFNEQFF. In DNA form, the CDR3 reads TGCAGTGCCCAGGTGCTGGGTGAGCGGTTCAATGAGCAGTTCTTC. This chain connects TRBV20-1 to TRBJ2-1; perhaps TRBD2 as D (5 bases). The CDR3 contains 15 residues. Germline CDR1 and CDR2: DFQATT and SNEGSKA (reference sequence). V was pared by 6 bases and J by 6 bases, with 21 bases between.

This clonotype was recorded a few times. The chain is built from TRBV12-3 or TRBV12-4 and TRBJ2-5, with 11 bases aligning to TRBD2. Germline trimming cut 2 bases from V and 7 bases from J; bases unmatched to any gene: 6. The CDR3 contains 15 residues. CDR3 sequence: CASSLWGTSGVTQYF. CDR3 in DNA: TGTGCCAGCAGTTTATGGGGGACTAGCGGCGTGACCCAGTACTTC.

This CDR3 is CASIRLAGGLNEQFF. CDR3 DNA sequence: TGCGCCAGCATCCGACTAGCGGGGGGGCTAAATGAGCAGTTCTTC. The J gene is TRBJ2-1, the V gene TRBV10-2, with TRBD2 matching over 14 bases. CDR1 and CDR2 from the germline V gene are WSHSY and SAAADI. The CDR3 runs 15 residues. J gave up 7 bases and V 7 bases, and 6 bases lay outside the gene matches.

The V call is TRBV12-3 or TRBV12-4, the J call TRBJ1-2; D gene unclear. V dropped 0 bases and J dropped 4 bases, with 15 bases sitting between them. CDR3 length: 16 residues. The CDR3 region is CASSLAGTGSAYGYTF. The CDR3 DNA reads TGTGCCAGCAGTTTAGCTGGTACGGGAAGCGCCTATGGCTACACCTTC.

CDR3 in amino acids: CSVSGTSGVINEQFF. Here the CDR3 DNA reads TGCAGTGTCAGCGGTACTAGCGGGGTGATAAATGAGCAGTTCTTC. This chain joins TRBV20-1 and TRBJ2-1; 10 bases match TRBD2. V lost 7 bases, J lost 7 bases, and 13 bases stayed unmatched. The CDR3 runs 15 residues. Germline values: CDR1 DFQATT, CDR2 SNEGSKA (reference sequence).

Ten or more counts support this clonotype. V usage is TRBV7-2 and J usage is TRBJ2-3; D possibly corresponds to TRBD2 (6 bases). The CDR3 length is 15 residues. V was cut by 7 bases and J by 0 bases, with 14 bases left in between. CDR1 SGHTA and CDR2 FQGNSA come from the germline V gene. In nucleotides, the CDR3 is TGTGCCAGCACCCCAGGACTACCCAGCACAGATACGCAGTATTTT. Its protein is CASTPGLPSTDTQYF.

V and J are TRBV4-1 and TRBJ1-2, with 7 nucleotides matching TRBD1. Trimming removed 0 bases from V and 7 bases from J; junction bases left unmatched: 8. The CDR3 has 15 residues. Germline CDR1 and CDR2: MGHRA and YSYEKL. The chain's CDR3 is CASSQENDRATGYTF. DNA of the CDR3: TGCGCCAGCAGCCAAGAAAACGACAGGGCAACTGGCTACACCTTC.

This chain connects TRBV9 to TRBJ2-5; D ambiguous. Germline V gives CDR1 SGDLS, CDR2 YYNGEE. V was pared by 0 bases and J by 0 bases, with 9 bases between. This CDR3 spans 15 amino acids. The CDR3 sequence: CASSVGGSHQETQYF. In DNA form, the CDR3 reads TGTGCCAGCAGCGTAGGTGGCAGCCACCAAGAGACCCAGTACTTC.

CDR3 sequence reads: CASSDRGREKLFF. As DNA, the CDR3 is TGTGCCAGCAGCGACAGGGGGCGTGAAAAACTGTTTTTT. The chain employs TRBV6-6 and TRBJ1-4; 10 bases are a match to TRBD1. The germline V gene encodes CDR1 MNHNY and CDR2 SVGAGI (reference sequence). The CDR3 spans 13 residues. V shed 6 bases and J 7 bases; nucleotides not matched to a gene: 2.

Comments on this clonotype: The junction differs from germline at one of its ends, possibly a read error. This rearrangement joins TRBV7-8 to TRBJ2-7, with D perhaps TRBD2 (6 bases). The tail of the sequence fits TRBJ2-5 better, so the J call may be wrong. Germline V gene sequence: CDR1 SGHVS, CDR2 FQNEAQ. This CDR3 has 13 amino acids. The CDR3 coding sequence is TGCGCCAGCAGCGCGGGGAGGCAAGTGACCCAGTACTTC. Amino acids: CASSAGRQVTQYF.

Points on this clonotype: The junction departs from the called germline gene at one end, perhaps through a read error. The J gene is TRBJ1-1, the V gene TRBV11-2; D is possibly TRBD1 (6 bases). Germline lookup yields CDR1 SGHAT and CDR2 FQNNGV. The CDR3 is 14 residues long. CDR3 loop: CAGSLAQGNTEAFF. The CDR3 region has the DNA TGTGCCGGCAGCTTAGCACAGGGTAACACTGAAGCTTTCTTT.

The chain has TRBV27 and TRBJ2-4; D is unresolved. The DNA matches TRBJ2-7 better at its end, which makes the J call doubtful. Per germline, CDR1 MNHEY and CDR2 SMNVEV (reference sequence). This CDR3 has 13 residues. The CDR3 loop is CASRHHWAHEQYF. The CDR3 DNA reads TGTGCCAGCAGACACCATTGGGCGCACGAGCAGTACTTC.